The 15 T cell receptor beta chains presented below share a single source sample, sequenced in a study of T-cell reconstitution after alpha-beta-depleted transplantation in children. For TCRbeta, the library was prepared with unique molecular identifiers. Using its own MiXCR run on the PCR reads, TCRdb lists one record per CDR3 protein. The sample yields 250,000 to 400,000 distinct CDR3 sequences, over 20% seen once. Sample: PBMCs, mostly from graft donor cells, taken 180 days after TCRalphabeta/CD19-depleted stem cell transplant. The receptors were sampled from a male patient younger than 18 who had a stem cell transplant for acute lymphoblastic leukemia, so the T cells may come from the graft donor.

This clonotype was seen repeatedly, ten times or more. The gene calls are TRBV6-1 and TRBJ2-4; 7 nucleotides agree with TRBD2. This CDR3 is built from 16 residues. CDR1 is MNHNS, CDR2 SASEGT, per germline. The trim removed 5 bases at V and 1 base at J, leaving 8 bases unmatched. The CDR3 sequence is CASSSPGLKAKNIQYF. DNA for the CDR3: TGTGCCAGCAGTAGCCCGGGACTAAAGGCCAAAAACATTCAGTACTTC.

This rearrangement joins TRBV12-3 or TRBV12-4 to TRBJ2-5; 8 bases agree with TRBD2. There are 13 residues in the CDR3. Trimming took 6 bases from V and 4 from J; bases not matched to a gene: 4. The CDR3 DNA reads TGTGCCAGCAGGGGACTAGAAATAGAGACCCAGTACTTC. It specifies CASRGLEIETQYF.

In its sample, this clonotype was seen a few times. The chain recombines TRBV7-7 with TRBJ2-7; 8 nucleotides match TRBD1. CDR3 size: 15 residues. Germline-derived CDR1 and CDR2 are SSHAT and FNYEAQ (reference sequence). The J segment lost 3 bases and the V segment lost 4 bases, leaving 8 bases of the junction unmatched. The CDR3 loop reads CASSYGQGFLYEQYF. CDR3 coding DNA: TGTGCCAGCAGCTACGGACAGGGCTTCCTCTACGAGCAGTACTTC.

At least ten counts were recorded for this clonotype. The chain links TRBV7-2 to TRBJ1-2, with D unresolved. Trimming removed 5 bases at V and 6 bases at J, with 13 bases between. This CDR3 has 13 amino acids. CDR1 and CDR2 from the germline V gene are SGHTA and FQGNSA. The CDR3 coding sequence is TGTGCCAGCAGCCTCCATCCGCAGGATGGCTACACCTTC. This encodes CASSLHPQDGYTF.

This clonotype was counted at least ten times. This sequence joins TRBV10-3 and TRBJ1-2; unclear D gene. There are 15 residues in the CDR3. Per germline, CDR1 ENHRY and CDR2 SYGVKD. V was pared by 6 bases and J by 4 bases, with 18 bases between. The CDR3: CAIRAGRIFRYGYTF. The CDR3 nucleotides are TGTGCCATCAGAGCTGGACGGATTTTTCGCTATGGCTACACCTTC.

Many counts were recorded for this clonotype. The chain employs TRBV29-1 and TRBJ1-1; D remains ambiguous. The germline V gene encodes CDR1 SQVTM and CDR2 ANQGSEA. CDR3 length equals 12 residues. For the CDR3, the DNA is TGCGGTCACAGCTTTTTGAACACTGAAGCTTTCTTT. Protein product: CGHSFLNTEAFF.

The chain has TRBV25-1 and TRBJ2-5; D is perhaps TRBD1 or TRBD2 (5 bases each). Germline V CDR1 and CDR2: MGHDK, SYGVNS. V lost 5 bases to trimming and J lost 0 bases, with 34 bases between them. This CDR3 has 22 residues. CDR3 DNA: TGTGCCAGCAGTCCGGGACCCAATGCAGCCCCATTTGTCCAATCGTACCAAGAGACCCAGTACTTC. It is translated as CASSPGPNAAPFVQSYQETQYF.

The sample holds a few counts of this clonotype. The chain carries TRBV15 and TRBJ2-5; TRBD1 might be the D (6 bases). V gave up 5 bases and J gave up 5 bases, with 15 bases separating them. Germline values: CDR1 LNHNV, CDR2 YYDKDF (reference sequence). This CDR3 is built from 14 residues. The CDR3 DNA is TGTGCCACCAGCGGAAGGGGGTTAGCGGAGACCCAGTACTTC. This codes for CATSGRGLAETQYF.

In its sample, this clonotype was seen a few times. The J gene is TRBJ2-2, the V gene TRBV5-5; 7 bases line up with TRBD1. CDR3 size: 17 residues. The V segment lost 0 bases and the J segment 6 bases; nucleotides outside the gene matches: 11. Germline V gene lookup returns CDR1 SGHKS and CDR2 YYEKEE (reference sequence). CDR3 nucleotide sequence: TGTGCCAGCAGCTTGGTCTGGACAGGCCCTTGGTCCGGGGAGCTGTTTTTT. Protein sequence: CASSLVWTGPWSGELFF.

This clonotype has at least ten counts. This chain links TRBV9 with TRBJ2-7; the D gene is possibly TRBD2 (6 bases). V lost 4 bases and J 5 bases, leaving 10 bases between the germline ends. Germline assignment: CDR1 SGDLS and CDR2 YYNGEE. The CDR3 is 12 residues long. The CDR3 nucleotides are TGTGCCAGCAGCACTCGACTAGACGAGCAGTACTTC. Residues: CASSTRLDEQYF. Full variable domain (missing parts from reference TRBV9 and TRBJ2-7): DSGVTQTPKHLITATGQRVTLRCSPRSGDLSVYWYQQSLDQGLQFLIQYYNGEERAKGNILERFSAQQFPDLHSELNLSSLELGDSALYFCASSTRLDEQYFGPGTRLTVT.

The DNA of the CDR3 is TGTGCCAGCAGCTTAACCGACTGGAGCTCCTACAATGAGCAGTTCTTC. Its translation: CASSLTDWSSYNEQFF. The chain employs TRBV12-3 or TRBV12-4 and TRBJ2-1, with D unclear. The CDR3 has 16 residues. Between the trimmed V and J ends, which lost 6 bases and 0 bases, there was a span of 15 bases.

The chain links TRBV5-5 to TRBJ1-5; D gene uncertain. Between the trimmed V and J ends, which lost 4 bases and 4 bases, there was a span of 6 bases. Germline V gives CDR1 SGHKS, CDR2 YYEKEE (reference sequence). This CDR3 is 12 amino acids long. CDR3 DNA sequence: TGTGCCAGCAGCAACGTAAATCAGCCCCAGCATTTT. Protein product: CASSNVNQPQHF.

The V gene is TRBV7-8, the J gene TRBJ2-6; tentative D call: TRBD2 (6 bases). The CDR3 runs to 18 residues. V lost 2 bases and J lost 0, with 14 bases in between. Per the germline V gene, CDR1 is SGHVS and CDR2 is FQNEAQ. CDR3 amino acids: CASSLPAGIFSGANVLTF. For the CDR3, the DNA is TGTGCCAGCAGCTTACCGGCGGGGATATTCTCTGGGGCCAACGTCCTGACTTTC.

This clonotype was seen many times. The V call is TRBV5-1, the J call TRBJ2-1, with D hard to call. CDR1 SGHRS and CDR2 YFSETQ come from the germline V gene. With 1 base removed from V and 7 bases from J, the gap between germline ends came to 6 bases. This CDR3 is 12 amino acids long. The CDR3 is CASSLYRNEQFF. The CDR3 DNA reads TGCGCCAGCAGCTTGTATCGGAATGAGCAGTTCTTC.

Many counts were recorded for this clonotype. The CDR3, as DNA: TGCGCCAGCAGCTTGGAGGGGCTCTACAATGAGCAGTTCTTC. It specifies CASSLEGLYNEQFF. The chain uses TRBV5-1 and TRBJ2-1; a possible D gene is TRBD1 (5 bases). Trimming removed 0 bases at V and 3 bases at J, with 7 bases between. Germline-derived CDR1 and CDR2 are SGHRS and YFSETQ. The CDR3 loop spans 14 amino acids.